This entry concerns a single T cell receptor beta chain. This CDR3 has 11 amino acids. CDR1 is SQVTM, CDR2 ANQGSEA, per germline. The record originates from a study of T cells expressing NK-cell markers. TCRdb re-called the 5' RACE reads, yielding one record per CDR3 amino acid sequence without DNA. The sample data list some 460,000 distinct CDR3 sequences. Material for sequencing was blood T cells: a sorted CD56 or NKG2C T cell subset, CD4+ or CD8+ T cells, or bulk PBMC T cells (not recorded which). The source of this sequence is a woman aged 45-65 years in good health. The chain recombines TRBV29-1 with TRBJ1-1; absent DNA, TCRdb's TRBD1 call cannot be checked. CDR3 loop: CSVAGARGAFF. Full variable domain (rest looked up from reference TRBV29-1 and TRBJ1-1): SAVISQKPSRDICQRGTSLTIQCQVDSQVTMMFWYRQQPGQSLTLIATANQGSEATYESGFVIDKFPISRPNLTFSTLTVSNMSPEDSSIYLCSVAGARGAFFGQGTRLTVV.